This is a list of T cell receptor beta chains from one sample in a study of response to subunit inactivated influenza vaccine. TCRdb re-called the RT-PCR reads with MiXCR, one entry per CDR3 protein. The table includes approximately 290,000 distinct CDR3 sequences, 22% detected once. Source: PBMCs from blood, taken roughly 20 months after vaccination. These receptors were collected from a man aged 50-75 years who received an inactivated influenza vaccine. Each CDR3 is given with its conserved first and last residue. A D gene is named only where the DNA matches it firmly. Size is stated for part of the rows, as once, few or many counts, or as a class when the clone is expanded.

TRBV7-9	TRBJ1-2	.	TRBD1	CASSPLDRGGSDYGYTF	TGTGCCAGCAGCCCCTTAGATAGAGGGGGCTCTGACTATGGCTACACCTTC
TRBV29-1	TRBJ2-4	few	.	CSVVGRGQNIQYF	TGCAGCGTTGTAGGCAGGGGTCAAAACATTCAGTACTTC
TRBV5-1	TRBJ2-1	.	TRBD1	CASSLTGESSYNEQFF	TGCGCCAGCAGCTTGACAGGGGAGAGCTCCTACAATGAGCAGTTCTTC
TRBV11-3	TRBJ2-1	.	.	CASSRDRGSGRPNEQFF	TGTGCCAGTAGCCGGGACAGGGGTAGCGGGAGACCCAATGAGCAGTTCTTC
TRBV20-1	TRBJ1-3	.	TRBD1	CSAQDRETGNTIYF	TGCAGTGCCCAGGACAGGGAAACTGGAAACACCATATATTTT
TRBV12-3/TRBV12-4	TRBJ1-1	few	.	CASTRGRANTEAFF	TGTGCCAGCACCCGGGGCAGGGCGAACACTGAAGCTTTCTTT
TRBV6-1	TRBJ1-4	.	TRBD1	CASSQTGTGFERLFF	TGTGCCAGCAGTCAAACCGGGACAGGGTTTGAAAGACTGTTTTTT
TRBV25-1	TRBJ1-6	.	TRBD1	CATRTGGSPLHF	TGTGCCACCAGGACAGGGGGCTCACCCCTCCACTTT
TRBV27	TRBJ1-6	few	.	CASSPARGGADNSPLHF	TGTGCCAGCAGCCCCGCTAGGGGAGGGGCGGACAATTCACCCCTCCACTTT
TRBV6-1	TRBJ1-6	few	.	CASSPASYNSPLHF	TGTGCCAGCAGTCCAGCCTCCTATAATTCACCCCTCCACTTT
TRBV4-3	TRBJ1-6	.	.	CASSQAADGEDSPLHF	TGCGCCAGCAGCCAGGCGGCGGACGGGGAAGATTCACCCCTCCACTTT
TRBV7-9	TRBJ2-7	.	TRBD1	CASSGPTGASYEQYF	TGTGCCAGCAGCGGACCGACAGGGGCCTCCTACGAGCAGTACTTC
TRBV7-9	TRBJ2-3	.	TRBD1	CASDRETDTQYF	TGTGCCAGCGACAGGGAGACAGATACGCAGTATTTT
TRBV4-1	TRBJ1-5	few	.	CASSQDGGLSQPQHF	TGCGCCAGCAGCCAAGACGGGGGGTTGAGCCAGCCCCAGCATTTT
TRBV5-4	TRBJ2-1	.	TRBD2	CAPGQAGGEQFF	TGTGCCCCAGGCCAAGCGGGAGGTGAGCAGTTCTTC
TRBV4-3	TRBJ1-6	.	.	CASSHGANEENEDSPLHF	TGCGCCAGCAGCCACGGGGCCAACGAAGAGAATGAGGATTCACCCCTCCACTTT
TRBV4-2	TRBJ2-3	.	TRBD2	CASSHGGLPDTQYF	TGTGCCAGCAGCCATGGGGGACTACCAGATACGCAGTATTTT
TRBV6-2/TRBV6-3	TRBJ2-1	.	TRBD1	CASRGQGGIGQFF	TGTGCCAGCAGGGGACAGGGAGGAATAGGGCAGTTCTTC
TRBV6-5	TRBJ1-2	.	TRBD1	CASSYSRTGNYGYTF	TGTGCCAGCAGTTACTCGCGGACAGGGAACTATGGCTACACCTTC
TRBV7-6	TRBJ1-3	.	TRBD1	CASSLDRTGAPGNTIYF	TGTGCCAGCAGCTTAGATCGGACAGGGGCGCCCGGAAACACCATATATTTT
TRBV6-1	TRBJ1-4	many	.	CASSNSATNEKLFF	TGTGCCAGCAGTAATTCTGCAACTAATGAAAAACTGTTTTTT
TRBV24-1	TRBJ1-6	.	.	CATSATDYNSPLHF	TGTGCCACCAGTGCGACAGACTATAATTCACCCCTCCACTTT
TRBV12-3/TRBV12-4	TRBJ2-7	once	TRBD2	CASSFGRERSYEQYF	TGTGCCAGCAGTTTCGGGCGGGAGAGGTCGTACGAGCAGTACTTC
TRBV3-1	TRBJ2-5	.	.	CASSHRRKEYQETQYF	TGTGCCAGCAGCCATCGGCGGAAGGAGTACCAAGAGACCCAGTACTTC
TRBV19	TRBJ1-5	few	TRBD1	CASAGQGRGNQPQHF	TGTGCCAGCGCGGGACAGGGAAGAGGCAATCAGCCCCAGCATTTT
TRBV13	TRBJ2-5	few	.	CASSRLGGLEETQYF	TGTGCCAGCAGCCGGTTGGGGGGCCTCGAAGAGACCCAGTACTTC
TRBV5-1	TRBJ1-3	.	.	CASSLTGNSGNTIYF	TGCGCCAGCAGCTTGACAGGAAACTCTGGAAACACCATATATTTT
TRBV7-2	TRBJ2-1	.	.	CASSLILDGNEQFF	TGTGCCAGCAGCTTAATTCTGGACGGGAATGAGCAGTTCTTC
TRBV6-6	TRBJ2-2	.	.	CASRGGHTGELFF	TGTGCCAGCAGGGGGGGCCACACCGGGGAGCTGTTTTTT
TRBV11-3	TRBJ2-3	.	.	CASSANLNTQYF	TGTGCCAGCAGCGCCAACTTAAATACGCAGTATTTT